The entry below gives a single T cell receptor (beta chain) sequence along with its context. Its specificity is not known. Alongside a J-beta primer mix, a sample-barcoded 5' primer served in a second PCR lasting roughly 7 to 12 cycles. With 12 random nucleotides, a template-switch adaptor tagged each individual cDNA molecule. Researchers report that each sample yielded at least 3 million CDR3-containing paired-end reads. TCRdb re-derived calls from the 5' RACE reads in MiXCR, one entry per CDR3 protein. The sample lists under 800,000 distinct CDR3 sequences, 43% occurring once. The data stem from a study of blood T cells in healthy people across ages. For the study at large: With template switching, about one barcoded beta molecule was captured per two T cells.

Findings of the study overall: Versus aged donors, long-lived donors had higher diversity and more naive CD4+ cells.

CDR1 and CDR2 (germline): KGHSH, LQKENI. This CDR3 is built from 13 residues. V was shortened by 6 bases and J by 5 bases, with 14 bases between the two germline ends. The receptor's source is a woman aged 60-75 years in good health. The specimen was blood. The chain carries TRBV18 and TRBJ2-7; D remains ambiguous. The CDR3 region is CASSRSRDDEQYF. The CDR3 nucleotides are TGTGCCAGCTCGCGGAGCAGAGACGACGAGCAGTACTTC.